These 18 T cell receptor beta chains share one sample of origin, sequenced in a study of T cells in Graves' hyperthyroidism and ophthalmopathy. The TCR beta CDR3 regions underwent amplification using RNA transcripts as the source. The HTBI primer set was used in a first-round RT-PCR of the TCR CDR3. TCRdb passed the multiplex PCR reads through MiXCR, listing each CDR3 protein once. The data hold about 600,000 distinct CDR3 sequences, with roughly 15% observed a single time. Sequences were obtained from blood. The receptors here all came from a woman between 40 and 55 years old with Graves' ophthalmopathy.

As for this clonotype: This CDR3 fails to terminate in the conserved phenylalanine or tryptophan, so it likely reflects a read error. J is TRBJ1-2 and V is TRBV6-5; TRBD1 is a possible D gene (5 bases). The CDR3 spans 13 residues. V lost 4 bases, J lost 5 bases, and 11 bases lay in between. The V gene's germline CDR1 is MNHEY and CDR2 SVGAGI. As DNA, the CDR3 is TGTGCCAGCAGTTTAGGGGCGCTGTATGGCTACACCCTC. Translating gives CASSLGALYGYTL.

At least ten counts were recorded for this clonotype. The chain is built from TRBV24-1 and TRBJ2-1; D is perhaps TRBD2 (6 bases). The CDR3 totals 14 residues. Germline lookup yields CDR1 KGHDR and CDR2 SFDVKD. Deletions cut 5 bases from V and 15 bases from J, with 22 bases between. The CDR3 reads CATSGGERGIVRFF. The CDR3 DNA reads TGTGCCACCAGTGGGGGCGAACGGGGGATAGTGAGGTTCTTC.

This clonotype was observed at least ten times. As DNA, the CDR3 is TGTGCCAGCAAGCTAGTCGGCACAGATACGCAGTATTTT. Translating gives CASKLVGTDTQYF. The V and J genes are TRBV7-9 and TRBJ2-3; D remains unclear. From germline, CDR1 is SEHNR and CDR2 FQNEAQ (reference sequence). V was clipped by 7 bases and J by 1 base, with 9 bases between them. There are 13 residues in the CDR3.

This chain links TRBV19 with TRBJ1-5; 8 nucleotides align to TRBD1. Trimming at V came to 9 bases and at J to 0 bases, leaving 10 bases not matched to a gene. From germline, CDR1 is LNHDA and CDR2 SQIVND (reference sequence). CDR3 length: 16 residues. The CDR3 loop reads CASTRQGIYSNQPQHF. The CDR3 nucleotides are TGTGCCAGCACCAGACAGGGGATTTATAGCAATCAGCCCCAGCATTTT.

Only a few counts were recorded for this clonotype. The CDR3 region is CASSLALGGAAPDTQYF. The CDR3 region has the DNA TGCGCCAGCAGCTTGGCTCTTGGGGGGGCCGCCCCAGATACGCAGTATTTT. The V call is TRBV5-1, the J call TRBJ2-3; tentative D call: TRBD2 (7 bases). The CDR3 has 17 amino acids. From germline, CDR1 is SGHRS and CDR2 YFSETQ. Trimming removed 0 bases from V and 4 bases from J, with 18 bases in between.

With regard to this clonotype: With a much larger clone just one base away, this may be a read error. This rearrangement joins TRBV12-3 or TRBV12-4 to TRBJ2-1; 9 nucleotides agree with TRBD2. The CDR3 extends over 16 amino acids. CDR3 sequence reads: CASSLSRGRGGDEQSF. The CDR3 DNA sequence: TGTGCCAGCAGTTTGAGTCGCGGGCGGGGGGGCGATGAGCAGTCCTTC.

This clonotype was counted at least ten times. The chain links TRBV9 to TRBJ2-3, with D possibly TRBD2 on 6 matching bases. V shed 4 bases and J shed 4 bases, with 16 bases lying between them. The CDR3 length is 15 residues. Germline assignment: CDR1 SGDLS and CDR2 YYNGEE. CDR3 coding DNA: TGTGCCAGCAGCATCTTAGCGGCCAAGGCAGATACGCAGTATTTT. Its translation: CASSILAAKADTQYF.

This clonotype was detected ten times or more. The chain joins TRBV2 to TRBJ2-3, with 7 nucleotides matching TRBD2. Germline-derived CDR1 and CDR2 are SNHLY and FYNNEI. The CDR3 is 12 amino acids. V shed 8 bases and J 4 bases; nucleotides not matched to a gene: 3. CDR3 DNA sequence: TGTGCCAGCCTGCGGGAGTCAGATACGCAGTATTTT. Protein sequence: CASLRESDTQYF.

Many counts were recorded for this clonotype. This sequence joins TRBV11-2 and TRBJ2-1; no clear D. The germline gives CDR1 SGHAT, CDR2 FQNNGV. Deletions cut 0 bases from V and 3 bases from J, with 6 bases between. This CDR3 is built from 14 residues. The CDR3 coding sequence is TGTGCCAGCAGCTTAGATAACGGCTACAATGAGCAGTTCTTC. It yields the protein CASSLDNGYNEQFF.

This clonotype was seen ten or more times. This CDR3 is CSAIRETEAFF. CDR3 nucleotides: TGCAGTGCTATACGGGAAACTGAAGCTTTCTTT. The chain combines TRBV20-1 with TRBJ1-1; D not resolved. Looked up from germline, CDR1 is DFQATT and CDR2 is SNEGSKA (reference sequence). V was clipped by 4 bases and J by 5 bases, with 8 bases between them. The CDR3 has 11 amino acids.

A few counts support this clonotype. The V and J genes are TRBV7-6 and TRBJ2-1; D is perhaps TRBD1 (6 bases). V was clipped by 1 base and J by 7 bases, with 14 bases between them. Germline lookup yields CDR1 SGHVS and CDR2 FNYEAQ. The CDR3 has 15 residues. The CDR3 nucleotides are TGTGCCAGCAGCTTAGGACAGGAGTGGGTAAATGAGCAGTTCTTC. It encodes CASSLGQEWVNEQFF.

This clonotype was detected many times. The chain carries TRBV7-9 and TRBJ1-1; D remains unclear. Trimming left V 5 bases short and J 8 bases short, with 12 bases between. Germline CDR1 and CDR2: SEHNR and FQNEAQ (reference sequence). CDR3 length: 12 residues. Here the CDR3 DNA reads TGTGCCAGCAGCCCCGGACCTGTAGAAGCTTTCTTT. Translating gives CASSPGPVEAFF.

This clonotype was recorded at least ten times. V is TRBV12-3 or TRBV12-4 and J is TRBJ2-5; D perhaps matches TRBD1 (6 bases). V lost 7 bases, J lost 2 bases, and 17 bases lay in between. The CDR3 is made up of 15 amino acids. In nucleotides, the CDR3 is TGTGCCAGCACCCCTAGGGGGACACTGCAAGAGACCCAGTACTTC. It translates to CASTPRGTLQETQYF.

About this clonotype: A much larger clone differs from this one at a single base, so this may be a read error. Since no conserved phenylalanine or tryptophan closes the CDR3, a read error is the likely cause. The chain links TRBV10-3 to TRBJ1-6, with TRBD1 matching 7 bases. V lost 9 bases to trimming and J lost 3 bases; unmatched junction nucleotides: 2. There are 13 residues in the CDR3. Germline-derived CDR1 and CDR2 are ENHRY and SYGVKD. DNA for the CDR3: TGTGCCATAACAGGGGACTATAATTCACCCCTCCACCTT. This codes for CAITGDYNSPLHL.

This clonotype was found many times. The chain recombines TRBV27 with TRBJ2-1, with 11 bases identical to TRBD2. The CDR3 has 17 residues. Unmatched junction bases numbered 10, after V lost 4 bases and J lost 5 bases. Germline values: CDR1 MNHEY, CDR2 SMNVEV (reference sequence). This CDR3 reads CASSSRVAGGRDNEQFF. The CDR3, as DNA: TGTGCCAGCAGTTCCCGGGTAGCGGGGGGGCGGGACAATGAGCAGTTCTTC.

This clonotype was seen a few times. The chain couples TRBV7-2 to TRBJ2-1, with D perhaps TRBD1 (5 bases). Germline V lookup: CDR1 SGHTA, CDR2 FQGNSA. The CDR3 totals 18 residues. Trimming stripped 3 bases from V and 3 bases from J, with 21 bases between. CDR3 protein: CASSFPRSTDSSYNEQFF. CDR3 sequence (DNA): TGTGCCAGCAGCTTTCCCCGCTCGACAGATTCTAGCTACAATGAGCAGTTCTTC.

This clonotype was recorded many times. The J gene is TRBJ1-1, the V gene TRBV7-9; the D is unclear. Trimming took 1 base from V and 11 from J, leaving 11 bases between them. CDR3 length equals 12 residues. Germline-derived CDR1 and CDR2 are SEHNR and FQNEAQ (reference sequence). The CDR3 region has the DNA TGTGCCAGCAGCTTAGGTTCTATCGGGGCTTTCTTT. Translating it yields CASSLGSIGAFF.

This clonotype showed up many times. The CDR3 region is CAWVTGNQETQYF. CDR3 DNA: TGTGCCTGGGTGACAGGAAACCAAGAGACCCAGTACTTC. The genes are TRBV30 and TRBJ2-5, with D possibly being TRBD1 (6 bases). Trimming took 5 bases from V and 0 from J, leaving 10 bases between them. From germline, CDR1 is GTSNPN and CDR2 SVGIG (reference sequence). The CDR3 totals 13 residues.